The T cell receptor (beta chain) under discussion was sequenced for a study of CD8+CD57+ T cells in acquired aplastic anemia. Study overall: The average for DNA from sorted CD4+ and CD8+ cells was 3 to 3.5 ug.

CDR1 is SGHTA, CDR2 FQGNSA, per germline. The CDR3 has 13 amino acids. The V end lost 4 bases, the J end lost 7 bases, and 11 bases lay between the germline ends. The template used for profiling TCR beta VDJ and CDR3 was genomic DNA. TCRdb analysed the reads with MiXCR anew, one entry per CDR3 protein. The data contain more than 150,000 distinct CDR3 sequences, 64% of them singletons. Sequencing was performed on sorted CD4+, CD8+, or CD8+CD57+ T cells (not recorded which) from PBMCs. The chain is built from TRBV7-2 and TRBJ1-5; a possible D gene is TRBD1 (5 bases). This sequence was found in a human donor with severe aplastic anemia or a healthy control (not recorded which). The CDR3 DNA reads TGTGCCAGCAGCTCCGATTGGGGCCAGCCCCAGCATTTT. Its protein is CASSSDWGQPQHF. The full variable domain, rest sourced from reference TRBV7-2 and TRBJ1-5, is GAGVSQSPSNKVTEKGKDVELRCDPISGHTALYWYRQSLGQGLEFLIYFQGNSAPDKSGLPSDRFSAERTGGSVSTLTIQRTQQEDSAVYLCASSSDWGQPQHFGDGTRLSIL.